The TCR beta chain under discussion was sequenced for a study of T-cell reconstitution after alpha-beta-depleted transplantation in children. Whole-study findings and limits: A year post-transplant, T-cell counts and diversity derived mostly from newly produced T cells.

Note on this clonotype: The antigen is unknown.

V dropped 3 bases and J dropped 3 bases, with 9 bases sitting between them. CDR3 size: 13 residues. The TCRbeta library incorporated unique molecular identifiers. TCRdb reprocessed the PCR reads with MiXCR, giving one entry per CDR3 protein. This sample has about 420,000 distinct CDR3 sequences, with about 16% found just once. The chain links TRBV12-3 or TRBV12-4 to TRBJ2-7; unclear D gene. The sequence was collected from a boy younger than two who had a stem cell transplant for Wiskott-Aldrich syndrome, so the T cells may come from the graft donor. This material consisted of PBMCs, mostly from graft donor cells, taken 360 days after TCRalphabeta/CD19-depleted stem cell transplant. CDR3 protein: CASSFGRYYEQYF. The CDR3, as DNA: TGTGCCAGCAGTTTTGGCAGGTACTACGAGCAGTACTTC.